Listed here are 30 T cell receptor beta chains from one sample, sequenced in a study of blood T cell repertoires in COVID-19. Some clones are missing from TCRdb's copy, which holds only in-frame ones; the method was immunoSEQ multiplex PCR. The sample carries approximately 440,000 clones, about 91% recorded once. The sample consisted of peripheral blood. These receptors originate from a woman aged 45 to 65 with COVID-19, enrolled during active disease.

The J gene is TRBJ1-3, the V gene TRBV30; D perhaps matches TRBD1 (5 bases). The germline V and J ends were trimmed by 2 bases and 4 bases, with 15 bases remaining between them. The CDR3 is 15 amino acids. In germline, CDR1 is GTSNPN, CDR2 SVGIG (reference sequence). CDR3 loop: CAWSRSYRLGNTIYF. The CDR3 coding sequence is TGTGCCTGGAGTCGGTCTTACAGGCTCGGAAACACCATATATTTT. The whole variable domain, remainder taken from reference TRBV30 and TRBJ1-3, is SQTIHQWPATLVQPVGSPLSLECTVEGTSNPNLYWYRQAAGRGLQLLFYSVGIGQISSEVPQNLSASRPQDRQFILSSKKLLLSDSGFYLCAWSRSYRLGNTIYFGEGSWLTVV.

The V gene is TRBV4-1, the J gene TRBJ2-1; TRBD2 matches at 14 bases. With V trimmed by 4 bases and J by 10 bases, 9 bases remained unmatched. Germline assignment: CDR1 MGHRA and CDR2 YSYEKL. The CDR3 totals 16 residues. The CDR3 spells CASSLYGLAGGREQFF. Written as DNA, the CDR3 is TGCGCCAGCAGCCTCTACGGACTAGCGGGGGGCAGGGAGCAGTTCTTC.

This clone was detected once. The chain carries TRBV24-1 and TRBJ1-2; no reliable D call. V shed 3 bases and J shed 1 base, with 20 bases lying between them. The CDR3 is made up of 18 amino acids. Germline V gene data show CDR1 as KGHDR and CDR2 as SFDVKD. Here the CDR3 DNA reads TGTGCCACCAGTGATGGGCTGGTGGGCAGCTCTGGTAACTATGGCTACACCTTC. Its protein product is CATSDGLVGSSGNYGYTF.

The rearrangement uses TRBV5-1 and TRBJ2-5; no clear D gene. V lost 0 bases to trimming and J lost 3 bases, with 9 bases between them. The V gene's germline CDR1 is SGHRS and CDR2 YFSETQ. The CDR3 is made up of 14 amino acids. CDR3 amino acids: CASSLAVNEETQYF. CDR3 coding DNA: TGCGCCAGCAGCTTGGCCGTTAATGAAGAGACCCAGTACTTC.

Concerning this clone: This specimen includes other DNA sequences encoding the same CDR3. The rearrangement uses TRBV11-2 and TRBJ1-2; D is undetermined. The CDR3 totals 12 residues. V was trimmed by 5 bases and J by 5 bases, leaving 9 bases between them. Germline CDR1 SGHAT, CDR2 FQNNGV. DNA of the CDR3: TGTGCCAGCAGCGCCGGACTTTATGGCTACACCTTC. This translates into CASSAGLYGYTF.

V usage is TRBV10-3 and J usage is TRBJ2-7; 9 nucleotides line up with TRBD1. The CDR3 totals 14 residues. Trimming took 5 bases from V and 3 from J; bases not matched to a gene: 5. The germline V gene encodes CDR1 ENHRY and CDR2 SYGVKD. The DNA for the CDR3 is TGTGCCATCAGTCCGGGACAGGGCAACTACGAGCAGTACTTC. Amino acid sequence: CAISPGQGNYEQYF.

This clone was seen once. This sequence joins TRBV5-1 and TRBJ1-6; the match to TRBD1 covers 12 bases. The CDR3 totals 19 residues. V lost 5 bases, J lost 0 bases, and 9 bases stayed unmatched. In germline, CDR1 is SGHRS, CDR2 YFSETQ. CDR3 sequence reads: CASRSTGTGGHSYNSPLHF. CDR3 in DNA: TGCGCCAGCAGAAGTACCGGGACAGGGGGCCACTCCTATAATTCACCCCTCCACTTT. The full variable domain, its missing parts supplied by reference TRBV5-1 and TRBJ1-6, is KAGVTQTPRYLIKTRGQQVTLSCSPISGHRSVSWYQQTPGQGLQFLFEYFSETQRNKGNFPGRFSGRQFSNSRSEMNVSTLELGDSALYLCASRSTGTGGHSYNSPLHFGNGTRLTVT.

The CDR3 loop is CASSVVAEYYNEQFF. The CDR3 DNA reads as TGTGCCAGCAGCGTAGTAGCGGAATACTACAATGAGCAGTTCTTC. The V call is TRBV9, the J call TRBJ2-1, with D perhaps TRBD2 (6 bases). CDR1 is SGDLS, CDR2 YYNGEE, per germline. Trimming shortened V by 0 bases and J by 3 bases, and 10 bases separated the two germline ends. The CDR3 contains 15 residues.

V gene TRBV18 combines with J gene TRBJ1-1; D is ambiguous. V was pared by 5 bases and J by 5 bases, with 21 bases between. Germline V gene sequence: CDR1 KGHSH, CDR2 LQKENI. The CDR3 length is 16 residues. The CDR3 bases are TGTGCCAGCTCAGTTCAAGAGGCGGCGAGGCGGACTGAAGCTTTCTTT. It encodes CASSVQEAARRTEAFF.

The J gene is TRBJ1-4, the V gene TRBV27, with 7 bases matching TRBD1. Germline-derived CDR1 and CDR2 are MNHEY and SMNVEV (reference sequence). V lost 4 bases, J lost 5 bases, and 13 bases stayed unmatched. The CDR3 length is 17 residues. The CDR3 coding sequence is TGTGCCAGCAGTTCGTTTGAGGGGGCTTTGATGAATGAAAAACTGTTTTTT. Translated: CASSSFEGALMNEKLFF.

V usage is TRBV6-5 and J usage is TRBJ2-3; 10 positions agree with TRBD2. This CDR3 spans 15 amino acids. Germline-derived CDR1 and CDR2 are MNHEY and SVGAGI. V gave up 8 bases and J gave up 5 bases; unmatched junction bases: 10. The CDR3 spells CASLLAGGRGDTQYF. The CDR3 coding sequence is TGTGCCAGCCTATTAGCGGGGGGTCGAGGAGATACGCAGTATTTT.

The chain uses TRBV7-9 and TRBJ1-1, with TRBD1 as a possible D gene (5 bases). Germline V gene sequence: CDR1 SEHNR, CDR2 FQNEAQ (reference sequence). This CDR3 spans 13 amino acids. V was cut by 3 bases and J by 4 bases, with 9 bases left in between. DNA for the CDR3: TGTGCCAGCAGCTTGCAGGGAAGCACTGAAGCTTTCTTT. Its protein product is CASSLQGSTEAFF.

This chain uses TRBV23-1 with TRBJ1-2; 7 bases map to TRBD1. TRBV23-1 counts as an open reading frame of uncertain function. The CDR3 is 17 residues long. With 0 bases clipped from V and 4 bases from J, the junction kept 11 bases outside the gene matches. The CDR3 sequence is CASSQSGTVLRGYGYTF. Written as DNA, the CDR3 is TGCGCCAGCAGTCAATCTGGGACAGTCCTTAGGGGCTATGGCTACACCTTC.

The rearrangement links TRBV11-3 to TRBJ2-2; D is unclear. The V end lost 1 base, the J end lost 4 bases, and 7 bases lay between the germline ends. CDR3 length equals 14 residues. Germline assignment: CDR1 SGHNT and CDR2 YENEEA. DNA for the CDR3: TGTGCCAGCAGCTTAGGAGGAACCACCGGGGAGCTGTTTTTT. Encoded protein: CASSLGGTTGELFF.

This clone has a handful of counts. The V call is TRBV30, the J call TRBJ2-7, with TRBD1 matching 8 bases. Trimming took 7 bases from V and 7 from J; bases not matched to a gene: 18. The CDR3 has 15 amino acids. Germline V lookup: CDR1 GTSNPN, CDR2 SVGIG (reference sequence). CDR3 loop: CASGDAVTGDREQYF. CDR3 bases: TGTGCCTCCGGGGACGCCGTGACAGGGGATAGGGAGCAGTACTTC.

The chain combines TRBV2 with TRBJ2-1; D possibly corresponds to TRBD1 (6 bases). V was cut by 6 bases and J by 2 bases, with 14 bases left in between. The CDR3 is 15 amino acids. CDR1 SNHLY and CDR2 FYNNEI come from the germline V gene. This chain's CDR3 is CASSEPGTPYNEQFF. The CDR3 nucleotides read TGTGCCAGCAGCGAACCCGGGACACCCTACAATGAGCAGTTCTTC. Looking up the rest from reference TRBV2 and TRBJ2-1 gives the full variable domain: EPEVTQTPSHQVTQMGQEVILRCVPISNHLYFYWYRQILGQKVEFLVSFYNNEISEKSEIFDDQFSVERPDGSNFTLKIRSTKLEDSAMYFCASSEPGTPYNEQFFGPGTRLTVL.

CDR3 sequence reads: CASSHGQYEAFF. CDR3 nucleotides: TGTGCCAGCAGCCACGGACAGTATGAAGCTTTCTTT. The chain couples TRBV7-8 to TRBJ1-1; TRBD1 is a possible D gene (6 bases). The CDR3 runs to 12 residues. Trimming took off 5 bases at V and 7 bases at J, with 11 bases between the two ends. Germline V gene lookup returns CDR1 SGHVS and CDR2 FQNEAQ.

The V and J genes are TRBV18 and TRBJ2-6, with 7 bases that match TRBD1. Germline trimming cut 3 bases from V and 2 bases from J; bases unmatched to any gene: 7. Looked up from germline, CDR1 is KGHSH and CDR2 is LQKENI. The CDR3 is 17 amino acids. Here the CDR3 DNA reads TGTGCCAGCTCACCTCTTCAGACAGGGACTGGGGCCAACGTCCTGACTTTC. This translates into CASSPLQTGTGANVLTF.

The rearrangement uses TRBV9 and TRBJ1-2, with 7 bases that match TRBD1. Germline loops: CDR1 SGDLS, CDR2 YYNGEE. The CDR3 covers 18 residues. The V and J ends lost 4 bases and 0 bases, in that order; junction bases with no gene match: 15. This chain's CDR3 is CASSTFAGGMRTNYGYTF. The CDR3 bases are TGTGCCAGCAGCACCTTCGCAGGGGGGATGAGAACTAACTATGGCTACACCTTC. Full variable domain (outside the CDR3, taken from reference TRBV9 and TRBJ1-2): DSGVTQTPKHLITATGQRVTLRCSPRSGDLSVYWYQQSLDQGLQFLIQYYNGEERAKGNILERFSAQQFPDLHSELNLSSLELGDSALYFCASSTFAGGMRTNYGYTFGSGTRLTVV.

The chain couples TRBV5-6 to TRBJ2-7, with a tentative D call TRBD2 (6 bases). Germline assignment: CDR1 SGHDT and CDR2 YYEEEE. The CDR3 consists of 14 residues. The V and J ends lost 2 bases and 0 bases respectively, with 9 bases between them. For the CDR3, the DNA is TGTGCCAGCAGCTTTGGGGACTCCTCCTACGAGCAGTACTTC. Its translation: CASSFGDSSYEQYF.

The chain employs TRBV5-1 and TRBJ1-6; 8 bases agree with TRBD1. The CDR3 runs 15 residues. The J segment lost 5 bases and the V segment lost 8 bases, leaving 9 bases of the junction unmatched. Germline V gene sequence: CDR1 SGHRS, CDR2 YFSETQ. The CDR3 protein is CASKPTGANNSPLHF. CDR3 sequence (DNA): TGCGCCAGTAAACCGACAGGGGCAAATAATTCACCCCTCCACTTT.

This CDR3 is CASSLEQGRGYGYTF. The CDR3 DNA reads as TGTGCCAGCAGCTTGGAGCAGGGCCGTGGCTATGGCTACACCTTC. The V and J genes are TRBV5-4 and TRBJ1-2; tentative D call: TRBD1 (5 bases). Germline values: CDR1 SGHNT, CDR2 YYREEE (reference sequence). The V end was cut by 0 bases, the J end by 4 bases, with 13 bases between. The CDR3 contains 15 residues. The entire variable domain, with the rest obtained from reference TRBV5-4 and TRBJ1-2, is as follows: ETGVTQSPTHLIKTRGQQVTLRCSSQSGHNTVSWYQQALGQGPQFIFQYYREEENGRGNFPPRFSGLQFPNYSSELNVNALELDDSALYLCASSLEQGRGYGYTFGSGTRLTVV.

V and J are TRBV5-1 and TRBJ2-5; 11 nucleotides line up with TRBD2. The ends lost 4 bases at V and 4 bases at J; junction bases unmatched: 9. The CDR3 length is 16 residues. The V gene's germline CDR1 is SGHRS and CDR2 YFSETQ. DNA of the CDR3: TGCGCCAGCAGCCTGACTAGCGGGGCCCCACGAGAGACCCAGTACTTC. Its protein product is CASSLTSGAPRETQYF. The complete variable domain, with remaining parts taken from reference TRBV5-1 and TRBJ2-5, reads KAGVTQTPRYLIKTRGQQVTLSCSPISGHRSVSWYQQTPGQGLQFLFEYFSETQRNKGNFPGRFSGRQFSNSRSEMNVSTLELGDSALYLCASSLTSGAPRETQYFGPGTRLLVL.

The chain carries TRBV6-4 and TRBJ1-1; no reliable D call. Germline V CDR1 and CDR2: MRHNA, SNTAGT. V was shortened by 0 bases and J by 3 bases, with 5 bases between the two germline ends. The CDR3 runs 13 residues. DNA of the CDR3: TGTGCCAGCAGTGACTCCGGGGACACTGAAGCTTTCTTT. Its protein product is CASSDSGDTEAFF.

This clone was seen only once. The chain joins TRBV7-2 to TRBJ1-1, with a weak D call TRBD1 (6 bases). Trimming removed 4 bases from V and 4 bases from J, with 16 bases in between. Germline V gene sequence: CDR1 SGHTA, CDR2 FQGNSA. The CDR3 totals 15 residues. CDR3 residues: CASSSAAQGFTEAFF. CDR3 sequence (DNA): TGTGCCAGCAGCTCGGCCGCTCAGGGGTTCACTGAAGCTTTCTTT.

V is TRBV5-4 and J is TRBJ1-2; 7 nucleotides match TRBD1. This CDR3 spans 15 amino acids. CDR1 and CDR2 (germline): SGHNT, YYREEE (reference sequence). With 0 bases clipped from V and 4 bases from J, the junction kept 6 bases outside the gene matches. CDR3 DNA: TGTGCCAGCAGCTTGGCGTCAGGGGGGATCTATGGCTACACCTTC. Amino acid sequence: CASSLASGGIYGYTF.

The chain has TRBV27 and TRBJ2-7; the D gene is possibly TRBD1 (6 bases). The germline V and J ends were trimmed by 3 bases and 0 bases, with 12 bases remaining between them. The CDR3 runs 15 residues. The germline gives CDR1 MNHEY, CDR2 SMNVEV (reference sequence). DNA of the CDR3: TGTGCCAGCAGTTTCCGGGACACCGCCTCCTACGAGCAGTACTTC. It translates to CASSFRDTASYEQYF.

This chain connects TRBV11-2 to TRBJ2-7; perhaps TRBD1 as D (5 bases). Germline loops: CDR1 SGHAT, CDR2 FQNNGV. CDR3 length: 12 residues. Between the trimmed V and J ends, which lost 5 bases and 4 bases, there was a span of 9 bases. CDR3 loop: CASSTQGYEQYF. CDR3 nucleotides: TGTGCCAGCAGCACCCAGGGATACGAGCAGTACTTC.

The rearrangement links TRBV4-1 to TRBJ1-5; 7 nucleotides agree with TRBD1. V lost 2 bases and J lost 4; bases outside the gene matches: 5. The CDR3 is made up of 15 amino acids. The germline CDR1 and CDR2 sequences are MGHRA and YSYEKL. CDR3 region: CASSQYGTANQPQHF. The CDR3 coding sequence is TGCGCCAGCAGCCAATATGGGACAGCTAATCAGCCCCAGCATTTT.

V gene TRBV29-1 combines with J gene TRBJ2-5; possibly TRBD2 for D (5 bases). The CDR3 loop spans 13 amino acids. CDR1 and CDR2 (germline): SQVTM, ANQGSEA. V shed 4 bases and J shed 4 bases, with 13 bases lying between them. Here the CDR3 reads CSVGQDLRETQYF. The CDR3 region has the DNA TGCAGCGTTGGGCAGGACTTACGAGAGACCCAGTACTTC.